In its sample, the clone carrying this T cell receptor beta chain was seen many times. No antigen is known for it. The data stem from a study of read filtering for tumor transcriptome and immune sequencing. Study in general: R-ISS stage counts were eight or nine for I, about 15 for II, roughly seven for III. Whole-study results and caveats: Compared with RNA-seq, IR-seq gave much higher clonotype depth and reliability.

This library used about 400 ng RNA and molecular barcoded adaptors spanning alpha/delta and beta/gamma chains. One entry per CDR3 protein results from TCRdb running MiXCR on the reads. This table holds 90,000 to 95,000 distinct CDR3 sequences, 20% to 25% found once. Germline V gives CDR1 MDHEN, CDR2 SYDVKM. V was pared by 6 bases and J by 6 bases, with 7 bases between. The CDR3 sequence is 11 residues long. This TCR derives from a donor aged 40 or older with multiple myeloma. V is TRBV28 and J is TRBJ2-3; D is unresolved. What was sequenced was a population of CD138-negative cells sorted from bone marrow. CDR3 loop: CASSSGDTQYF. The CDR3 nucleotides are TGTGCCAGCAGCTCTGGGGATACGCAGTATTTT.